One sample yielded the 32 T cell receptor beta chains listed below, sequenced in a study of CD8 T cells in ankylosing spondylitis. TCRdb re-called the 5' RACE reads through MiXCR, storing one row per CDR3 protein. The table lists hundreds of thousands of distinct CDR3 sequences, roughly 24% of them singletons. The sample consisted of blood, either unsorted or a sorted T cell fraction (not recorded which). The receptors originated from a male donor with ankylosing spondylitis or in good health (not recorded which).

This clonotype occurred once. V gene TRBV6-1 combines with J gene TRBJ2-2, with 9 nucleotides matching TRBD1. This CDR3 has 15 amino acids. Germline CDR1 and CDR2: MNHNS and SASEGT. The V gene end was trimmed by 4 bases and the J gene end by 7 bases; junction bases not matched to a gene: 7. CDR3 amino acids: CASSASTGGIGELFF. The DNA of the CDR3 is TGTGCCAGCAGTGCCAGTACAGGGGGCATCGGGGAGCTGTTTTTT.

The CDR3 DNA reads as TGTGCCAGCAGCTTAGGAGGGACAGCTCACGAGCAGTACTTC. Its protein is CASSLGGTAHEQYF. The J gene is TRBJ2-7, the V gene TRBV7-2; 7 bases fit TRBD1. CDR3 length: 14 amino acids. Germline values: CDR1 SGHTA, CDR2 FQGNSA. The V segment lost 1 base and the J segment 5 bases; nucleotides outside the gene matches: 5. The complete variable domain, with remaining parts taken from reference TRBV7-2 and TRBJ2-7, reads GAGVSQSPSNKVTEKGKDVELRCDPISGHTALYWYRQSLGQGLEFLIYFQGNSAPDKSGLPSDRFSAERTGGSVSTLTIQRTQQEDSAVYLCASSLGGTAHEQYFGPGTRLTVT.

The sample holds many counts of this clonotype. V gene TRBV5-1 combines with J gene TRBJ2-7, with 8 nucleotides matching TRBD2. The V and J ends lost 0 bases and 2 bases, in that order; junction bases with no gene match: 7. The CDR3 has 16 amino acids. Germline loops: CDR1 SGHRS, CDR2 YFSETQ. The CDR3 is CASSLGGTSGTYEQYF. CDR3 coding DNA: TGCGCCAGCAGCTTGGGGGGTACTAGCGGTACCTACGAGCAGTACTTC. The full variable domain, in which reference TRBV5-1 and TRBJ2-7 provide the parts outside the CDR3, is KAGVTQTPRYLIKTRGQQVTLSCSPISGHRSVSWYQQTPGQGLQFLFEYFSETQRNKGNFPGRFSGRQFSNSRSEMNVSTLELGDSALYLCASSLGGTSGTYEQYFGPGTRLTVT.

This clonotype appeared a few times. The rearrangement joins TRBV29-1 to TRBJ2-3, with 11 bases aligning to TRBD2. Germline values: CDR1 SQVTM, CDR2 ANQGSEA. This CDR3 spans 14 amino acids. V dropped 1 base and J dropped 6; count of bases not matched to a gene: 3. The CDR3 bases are TGCAGCGTTGAAGTCCCTAGCGGGAGGGATACGCAGTATTTT. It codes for CSVEVPSGRDTQYF.

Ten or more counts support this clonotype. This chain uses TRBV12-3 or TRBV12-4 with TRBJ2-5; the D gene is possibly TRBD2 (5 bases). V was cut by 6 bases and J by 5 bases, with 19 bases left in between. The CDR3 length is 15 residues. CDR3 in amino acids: CASSRAGLSGETQYF. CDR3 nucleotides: TGTGCCAGCAGCCGCGCTGGGCTTTCGGGGGAGACCCAGTACTTC.

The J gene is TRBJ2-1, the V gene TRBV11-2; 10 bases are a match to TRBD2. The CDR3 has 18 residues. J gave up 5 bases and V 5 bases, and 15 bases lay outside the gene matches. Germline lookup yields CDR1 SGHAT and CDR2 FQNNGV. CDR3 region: CASSLTVFSGRNDNEQFF. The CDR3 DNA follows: TGTGCCAGCAGCCTGACGGTTTTTAGCGGGAGGAATGACAATGAGCAGTTCTTC.

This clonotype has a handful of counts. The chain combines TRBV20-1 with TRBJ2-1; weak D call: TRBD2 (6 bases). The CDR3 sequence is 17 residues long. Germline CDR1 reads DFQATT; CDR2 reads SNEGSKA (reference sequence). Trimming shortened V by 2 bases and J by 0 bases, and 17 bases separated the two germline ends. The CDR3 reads CSARTLERTTSYNEQFF. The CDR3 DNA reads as TGCAGTGCTAGAACCTTGGAGCGGACTACCTCCTACAATGAGCAGTTCTTC.

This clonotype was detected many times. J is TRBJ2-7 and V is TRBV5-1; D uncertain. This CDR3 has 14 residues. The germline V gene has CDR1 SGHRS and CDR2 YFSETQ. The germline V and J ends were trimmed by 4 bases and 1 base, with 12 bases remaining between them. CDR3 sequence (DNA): TGCGCCAGCAGCCCCTCGTCTAGTTCCTACGAGCAGTACTTC. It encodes CASSPSSSSYEQYF.

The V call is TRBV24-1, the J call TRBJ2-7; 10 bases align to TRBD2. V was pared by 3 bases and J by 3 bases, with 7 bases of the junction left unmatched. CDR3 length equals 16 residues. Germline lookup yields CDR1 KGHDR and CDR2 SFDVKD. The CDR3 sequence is CATSDAKLAGHYEQYF. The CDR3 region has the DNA TGTGCCACCAGTGATGCCAAACTAGCGGGACACTACGAGCAGTACTTC.

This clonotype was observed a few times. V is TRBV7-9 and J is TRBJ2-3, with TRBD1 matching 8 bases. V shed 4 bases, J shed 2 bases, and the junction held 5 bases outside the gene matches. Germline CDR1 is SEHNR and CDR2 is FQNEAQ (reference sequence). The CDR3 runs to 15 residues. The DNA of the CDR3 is TGTGCCAGCAGCTCCCGGACAGGGACCACAGATACGCAGTATTTT. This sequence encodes CASSSRTGTTDTQYF.

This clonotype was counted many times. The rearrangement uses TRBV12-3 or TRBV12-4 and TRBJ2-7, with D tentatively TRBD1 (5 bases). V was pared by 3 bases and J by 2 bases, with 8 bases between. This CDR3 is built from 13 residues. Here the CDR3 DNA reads TGTGCCAGCAGTTTTCAGGGCGCCTACGAGCAGTACTTC. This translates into CASSFQGAYEQYF.

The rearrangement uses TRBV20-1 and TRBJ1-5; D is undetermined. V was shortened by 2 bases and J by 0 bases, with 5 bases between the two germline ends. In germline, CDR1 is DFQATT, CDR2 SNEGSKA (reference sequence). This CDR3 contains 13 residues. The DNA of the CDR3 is TGCAGTGCTAGATCTTTTAGCAATCAGCCCCAGCATTTT. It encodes CSARSFSNQPQHF.

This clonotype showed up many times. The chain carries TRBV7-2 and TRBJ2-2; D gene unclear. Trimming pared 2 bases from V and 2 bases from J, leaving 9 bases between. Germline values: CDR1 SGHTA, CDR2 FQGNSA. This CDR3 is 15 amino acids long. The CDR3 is CASSLLRANTGELFF. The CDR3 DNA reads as TGTGCCAGCAGCTTATTACGGGCTAACACCGGGGAGCTGTTTTTT.

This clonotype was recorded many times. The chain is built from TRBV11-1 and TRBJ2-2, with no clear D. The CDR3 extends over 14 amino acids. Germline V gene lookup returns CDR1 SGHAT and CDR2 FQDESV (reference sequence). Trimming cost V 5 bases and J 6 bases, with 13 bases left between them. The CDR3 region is CASSLIAGPGELFF. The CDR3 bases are TGTGCCAGCAGCCTTATCGCCGGGCCCGGGGAGCTGTTTTTT. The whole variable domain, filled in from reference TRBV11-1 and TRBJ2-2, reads EAEVAQSPRYKITEKSQAVAFWCDPISGHATLYWYRQILGQGPELLVQFQDESVVDDSQLPKDRFSAERLKGVDSTLKIQPAELGDSAMYLCASSLIAGPGELFFGEGSRLTVL.

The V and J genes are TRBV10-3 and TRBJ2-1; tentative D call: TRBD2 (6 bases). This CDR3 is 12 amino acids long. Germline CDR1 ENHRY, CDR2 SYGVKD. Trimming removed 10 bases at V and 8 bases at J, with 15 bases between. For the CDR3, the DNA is TGTGCCACGCGCCGGGGAGGAGATGAGCAGTTCTTC. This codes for CATRRGGDEQFF.

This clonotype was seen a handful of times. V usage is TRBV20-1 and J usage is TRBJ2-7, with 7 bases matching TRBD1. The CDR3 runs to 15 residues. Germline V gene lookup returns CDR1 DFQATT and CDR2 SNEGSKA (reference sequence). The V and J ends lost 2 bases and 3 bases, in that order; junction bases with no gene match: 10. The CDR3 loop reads CSARSEGGSFYEQYF. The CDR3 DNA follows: TGCAGTGCTAGAAGTGAAGGGGGCTCCTTCTACGAGCAGTACTTC.

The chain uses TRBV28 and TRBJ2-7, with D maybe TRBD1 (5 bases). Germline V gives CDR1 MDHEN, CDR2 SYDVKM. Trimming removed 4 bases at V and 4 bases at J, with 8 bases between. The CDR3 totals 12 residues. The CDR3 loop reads CASSSGKYEQYF. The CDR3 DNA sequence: TGTGCCAGCAGTTCAGGGAAGTACGAGCAGTACTTC.

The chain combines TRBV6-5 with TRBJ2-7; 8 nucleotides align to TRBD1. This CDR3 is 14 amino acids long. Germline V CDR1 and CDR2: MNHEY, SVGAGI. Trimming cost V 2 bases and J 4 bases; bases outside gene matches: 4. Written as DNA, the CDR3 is TGTGCCAGCAGTTACACCCGGGACAGGTACGAGCAGTACTTC. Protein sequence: CASSYTRDRYEQYF.

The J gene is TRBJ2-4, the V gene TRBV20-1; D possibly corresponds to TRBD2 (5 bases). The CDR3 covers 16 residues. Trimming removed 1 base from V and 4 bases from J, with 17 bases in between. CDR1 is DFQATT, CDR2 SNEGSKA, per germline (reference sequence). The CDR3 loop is CSARGGDWAPKNIQYF. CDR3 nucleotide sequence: TGCAGTGCTAGAGGGGGAGATTGGGCCCCTAAAAACATTCAGTACTTC.

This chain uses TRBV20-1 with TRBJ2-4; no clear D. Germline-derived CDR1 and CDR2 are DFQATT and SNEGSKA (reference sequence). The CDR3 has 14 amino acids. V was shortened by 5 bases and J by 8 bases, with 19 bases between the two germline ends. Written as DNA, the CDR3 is TGCAGTGCTCGGAAGACCGGGCCCAAGGACATTCAGTACTTC. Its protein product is CSARKTGPKDIQYF.

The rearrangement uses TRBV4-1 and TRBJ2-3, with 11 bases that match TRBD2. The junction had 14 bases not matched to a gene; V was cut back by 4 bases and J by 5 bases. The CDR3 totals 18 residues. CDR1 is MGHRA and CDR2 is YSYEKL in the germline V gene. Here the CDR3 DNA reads TGCGCCAGCAGCCGCCAAAAAGGAGGGGGGACTAGCGGAGATACGCAGTATTTT. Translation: CASSRQKGGGTSGDTQYF.

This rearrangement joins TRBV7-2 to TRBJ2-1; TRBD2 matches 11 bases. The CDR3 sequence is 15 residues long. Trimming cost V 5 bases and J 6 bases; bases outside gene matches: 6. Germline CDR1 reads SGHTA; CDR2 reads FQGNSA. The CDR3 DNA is TGTGCCAGCAGCCATCTAGCGGGAGGTGGCAATGAGCAGTTCTTC. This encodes CASSHLAGGGNEQFF.

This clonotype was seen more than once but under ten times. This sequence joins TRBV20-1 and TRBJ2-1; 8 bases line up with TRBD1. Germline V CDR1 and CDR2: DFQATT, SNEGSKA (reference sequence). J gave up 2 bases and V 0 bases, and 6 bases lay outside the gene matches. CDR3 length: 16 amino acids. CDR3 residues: CSARDRQGAAYNEQFF. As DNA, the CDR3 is TGCAGTGCTAGAGATCGGCAGGGGGCCGCCTACAATGAGCAGTTCTTC.

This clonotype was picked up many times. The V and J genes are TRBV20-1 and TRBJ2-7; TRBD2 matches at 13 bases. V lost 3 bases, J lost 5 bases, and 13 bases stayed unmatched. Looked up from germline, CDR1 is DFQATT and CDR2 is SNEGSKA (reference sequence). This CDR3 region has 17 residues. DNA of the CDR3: TGCAGTGCTAGGGTCCCTACGGGACTAGCGGGATTTGACGAGCAGTACTTC. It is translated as CSARVPTGLAGFDEQYF.

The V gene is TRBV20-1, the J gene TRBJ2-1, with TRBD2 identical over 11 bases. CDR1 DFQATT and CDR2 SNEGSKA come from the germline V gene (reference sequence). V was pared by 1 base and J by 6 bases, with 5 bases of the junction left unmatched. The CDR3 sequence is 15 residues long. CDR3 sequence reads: CSARGLAGGANEQFF. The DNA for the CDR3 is TGCAGTGCTAGAGGCCTAGCGGGAGGTGCCAATGAGCAGTTCTTC.

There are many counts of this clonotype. Here the CDR3 reads CASSPRRPGVYTDTQYF. CDR3 DNA: TGTGCCAGCAGTCCCCGAAGGCCGGGAGTGTACACAGATACGCAGTATTTT. The genes are TRBV27 and TRBJ2-3; possibly TRBD2 for D (6 bases). V was trimmed by 5 bases and J by 2 bases, leaving 20 bases between them. Germline CDR1 is MNHEY and CDR2 is SMNVEV (reference sequence). The CDR3 loop spans 17 amino acids.

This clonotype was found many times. DNA of the CDR3: TGTGCCAGCAGTTACGTAGGGACAGGGAAAGATACGCAGTATTTT. Translated: CASSYVGTGKDTQYF. The chain links TRBV6-5 to TRBJ2-3; 9 positions agree with TRBD1. This CDR3 has 15 residues. Trimming at V came to 2 bases and at J to 5 bases, leaving 5 bases not matched to a gene. Germline assignment: CDR1 MNHEY and CDR2 SVGAGI.

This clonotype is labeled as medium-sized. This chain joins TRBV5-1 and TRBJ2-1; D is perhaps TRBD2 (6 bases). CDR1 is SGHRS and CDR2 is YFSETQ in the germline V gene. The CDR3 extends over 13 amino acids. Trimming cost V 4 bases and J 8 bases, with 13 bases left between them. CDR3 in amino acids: CASSRGSTDEQFF. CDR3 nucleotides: TGCGCCAGCAGCCGGGGGAGTACTGATGAGCAGTTCTTC.

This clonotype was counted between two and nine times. This chain's CDR3 is CSAPPEGGPAPEQFF. The CDR3 DNA reads TGCAGTGCCCCACCGGAGGGTGGGCCGGCCCCTGAGCAGTTCTTC. The chain is built from TRBV20-1 and TRBJ2-1; maybe TRBD2 (6 bases). There are 15 residues in the CDR3. V was shortened by 6 bases and J by 9 bases, with 24 bases between the two germline ends. In germline, CDR1 is DFQATT, CDR2 SNEGSKA (reference sequence).

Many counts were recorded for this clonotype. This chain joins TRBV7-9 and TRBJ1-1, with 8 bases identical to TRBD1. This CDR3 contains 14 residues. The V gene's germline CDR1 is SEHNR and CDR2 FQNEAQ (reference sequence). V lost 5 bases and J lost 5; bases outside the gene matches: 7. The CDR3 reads CASSRGQGGTEAFF. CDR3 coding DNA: TGTGCCAGCAGCCGTGGACAGGGAGGGACTGAAGCTTTCTTT.

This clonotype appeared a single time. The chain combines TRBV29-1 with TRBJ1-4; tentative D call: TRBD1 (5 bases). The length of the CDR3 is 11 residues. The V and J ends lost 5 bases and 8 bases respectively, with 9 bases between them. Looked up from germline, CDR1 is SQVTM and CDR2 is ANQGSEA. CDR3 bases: TGCAGCGTTCCTCGGGGGGAAAAACTGTTTTTT. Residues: CSVPRGEKLFF. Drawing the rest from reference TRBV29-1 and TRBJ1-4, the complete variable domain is SAVISQKPSRDICQRGTSLTIQCQVDSQVTMMFWYRQQPGQSLTLIATANQGSEATYESGFVIDKFPISRPNLTFSTLTVSNMSPEDSSIYLCSVPRGEKLFFGSGTQLSVL.

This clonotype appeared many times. The CDR3 loop is CASSFGTGLDEQYF. The DNA of the CDR3 is TGTGCCAGCAGTTTTGGGACAGGGCTAGACGAGCAGTACTTC. The V call is TRBV12-3 or TRBV12-4, the J call TRBJ2-7; 9 bases are a match to TRBD1. Trimming removed 3 bases from V and 5 bases from J; junction bases left unmatched: 5. This CDR3 spans 14 amino acids.